These T cell receptor beta chains were read from a single sample in a study of blood T cell repertoires in COVID-19. Sequencing was performed with immunoSEQ multiplex PCR; in TCRdb, only in-frame clones are kept and a portion is missing. The sample shows roughly 46,000 clones, around 86% of them seen only once. Sample: PBMCs or T cells enriched from blood (not recorded which). Every receptor here comes from a woman in her 50s who had recovered from COVID-19. The CDR3 runs from the conserved cysteine through the conserved F or W. Fields, in order: D gene, clone size, V gene, J gene, CDR3 DNA, CDR3 protein. The D gene is left open where the match is weak. Only part of the rows carry a size: once, few, many, or a class if the clone is expanded.

d_call: TRBD2; clone_size: few; v_call: TRBV7-9; j_call: TRBJ2-7; cdr3_nt: TGTGCCAGCAGCCCCGGGAGGGACACCTACGAGCAGTACTTC; cdr3_aa: CASSPGRDTYEQYF
d_call: .; clone_size: .; v_call: TRBV3-1/TRBV3-2; j_call: TRBJ1-1; cdr3_nt: TGTGCCAGCAGCCTCGACCCCCAGGGAAACACTGAAGCTTTCTTT; cdr3_aa: CASSLDPQGNTEAFF
d_call: .; clone_size: .; v_call: TRBV28; j_call: TRBJ1-6; cdr3_nt: TGTGCCAGCAAGGGAGCGGATGCGAGCTCCTATAATTCACCCCTCCACTTT; cdr3_aa: CASKGADASSYNSPLHF
d_call: .; clone_size: .; v_call: TRBV28; j_call: TRBJ2-5; cdr3_nt: TGTGCCAGCAGTTTATTAGGGGACACAATCCAAGAGACCCAGTACTTC; cdr3_aa: CASSLLGDTIQETQYF
d_call: .; clone_size: once; v_call: TRBV27; j_call: TRBJ2-3; cdr3_nt: TGTGCCAGCAGTTTGCTAGGGGCCCCCACGGGAGAAACAGATACGCAGTATTTT; cdr3_aa: CASSLLGAPTGETDTQYF
d_call: .; clone_size: few; v_call: TRBV5-1; j_call: TRBJ1-4; cdr3_nt: TGCGCCAGCAGCTTGGACAGGGCGGGCGAAAAACTGTTTTTT; cdr3_aa: CASSLDRAGEKLFF
d_call: .; clone_size: .; v_call: TRBV27; j_call: TRBJ1-1; cdr3_nt: TGTGCCAGCAGTTACCAACGATACTCGAACACTGAAGCTTTCTTT; cdr3_aa: CASSYQRYSNTEAFF
d_call: TRBD2; clone_size: .; v_call: TRBV30; j_call: TRBJ2-3; cdr3_nt: TGTGCCTGGAGCCAGGGACTAGCGGGGGTCACAGATACGCAGTATTTT; cdr3_aa: CAWSQGLAGVTDTQYF
d_call: TRBD2; clone_size: once; v_call: TRBV10-1; j_call: TRBJ2-2; cdr3_nt: TGCGCCAGTTCCCGGGCGGGAGTGGACACCGGGGAGCTGTTTTTT; cdr3_aa: CASSRAGVDTGELFF
d_call: .; clone_size: .; v_call: TRBV7-2; j_call: TRBJ2-7; cdr3_nt: TGTGCCAGCAGCCCCGGCAGGGCTCACGAGCAGTACTTC; cdr3_aa: CASSPGRAHEQYF
d_call: .; clone_size: .; v_call: TRBV28; j_call: TRBJ1-2; cdr3_nt: TGTGCCAGCACCGAGGTAACCTATGGCTACACCTTC; cdr3_aa: CASTEVTYGYTF
d_call: TRBD1; clone_size: .; v_call: TRBV12-3/TRBV12-4; j_call: TRBJ1-1; cdr3_nt: TGTGCCAGCAGTCGGACAGGGGGGACTGAAGCTTTCTTT; cdr3_aa: CASSRTGGTEAFF
d_call: .; clone_size: .; v_call: TRBV5-6; j_call: TRBJ2-3; cdr3_nt: TGTGCCAGCAGCTTCAATCTCGGGGTCGCAGATACGCAGTATTTT; cdr3_aa: CASSFNLGVADTQYF
d_call: TRBD2; clone_size: .; v_call: TRBV24-1; j_call: TRBJ2-1; cdr3_nt: TGTGCCACCAGTGCCGTCCCCGGGACTAGTCTCCACAATGAGCAGTTCTTC; cdr3_aa: CATSAVPGTSLHNEQFF
d_call: TRBD1; clone_size: .; v_call: TRBV9; j_call: TRBJ1-3; cdr3_nt: TGTGCCAGCAGCGAGGGGACAGGGGCCGGAAACACCATATATTTT; cdr3_aa: CASSEGTGAGNTIYF
d_call: TRBD1; clone_size: .; v_call: TRBV28; j_call: TRBJ1-6; cdr3_nt: TGTGCCATTAACAGGGGGCGTCACTCACCCCTCCACTTT; cdr3_aa: CAINRGRHSPLHF
d_call: .; clone_size: .; v_call: TRBV6-5; j_call: TRBJ1-2; cdr3_nt: TGTGCCAGCAGTTACTCCGGGGTCTTATTCGTTGGCTACACCTTC; cdr3_aa: CASSYSGVLFVGYTF